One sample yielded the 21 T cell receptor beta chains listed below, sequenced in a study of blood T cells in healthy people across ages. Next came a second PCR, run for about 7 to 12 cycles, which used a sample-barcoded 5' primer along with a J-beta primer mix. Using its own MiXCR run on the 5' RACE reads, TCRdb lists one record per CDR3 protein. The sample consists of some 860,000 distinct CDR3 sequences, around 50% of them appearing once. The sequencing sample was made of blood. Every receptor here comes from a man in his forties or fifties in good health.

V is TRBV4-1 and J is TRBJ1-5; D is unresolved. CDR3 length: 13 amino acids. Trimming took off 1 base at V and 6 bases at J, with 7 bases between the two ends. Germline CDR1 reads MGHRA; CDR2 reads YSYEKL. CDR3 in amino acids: CASSQGERQPQHF. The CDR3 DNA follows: TGCGCCAGCAGCCAAGGGGAACGTCAGCCCCAGCATTTT.

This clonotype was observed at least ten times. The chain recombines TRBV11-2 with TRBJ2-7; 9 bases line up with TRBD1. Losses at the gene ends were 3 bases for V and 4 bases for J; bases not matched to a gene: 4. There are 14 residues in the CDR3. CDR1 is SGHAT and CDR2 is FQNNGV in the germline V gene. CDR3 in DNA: TGTGCCAGCAGCTTCTTGGGACAGGGTTACGAGCAGTACTTC. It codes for CASSFLGQGYEQYF. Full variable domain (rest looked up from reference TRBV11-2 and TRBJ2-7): EAGVAQSPRYKIIEKRQSVAFWCNPISGHATLYWYQQILGQGPKLLIQFQNNGVVDDSQLPKDRFSAERLKGVDSTLKIQPAKLEDSAVYLCASSFLGQGYEQYFGPGTRLTVT.

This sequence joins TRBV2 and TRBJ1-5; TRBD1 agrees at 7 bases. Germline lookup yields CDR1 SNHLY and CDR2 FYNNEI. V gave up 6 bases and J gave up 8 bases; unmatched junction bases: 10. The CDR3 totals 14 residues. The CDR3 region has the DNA TGTGCCAGCAGCGGACAGGCGGGTTGGGAGCCCCAGCATTTT. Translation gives CASSGQAGWEPQHF.

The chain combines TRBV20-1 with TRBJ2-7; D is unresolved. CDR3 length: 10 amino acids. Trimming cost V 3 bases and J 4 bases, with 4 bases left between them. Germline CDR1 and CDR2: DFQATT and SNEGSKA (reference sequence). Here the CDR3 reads CSARDYEQYF. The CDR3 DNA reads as TGCAGTGCTAGGGATTACGAGCAGTACTTC.

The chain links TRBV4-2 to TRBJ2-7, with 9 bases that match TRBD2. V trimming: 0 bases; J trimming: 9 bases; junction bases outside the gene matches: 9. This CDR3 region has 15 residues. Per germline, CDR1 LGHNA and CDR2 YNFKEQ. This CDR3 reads CASSQERGGIRGQYF. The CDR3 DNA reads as TGTGCCAGCAGCCAAGAGCGGGGGGGGATACGAGGGCAGTACTTC.

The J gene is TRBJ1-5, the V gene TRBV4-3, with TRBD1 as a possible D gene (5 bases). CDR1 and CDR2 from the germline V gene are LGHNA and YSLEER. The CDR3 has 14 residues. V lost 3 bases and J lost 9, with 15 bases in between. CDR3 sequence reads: CASSQTAREWPQHF. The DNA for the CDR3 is TGCGCCAGCAGCCAGACGGCCAGGGAATGGCCCCAGCATTTT.

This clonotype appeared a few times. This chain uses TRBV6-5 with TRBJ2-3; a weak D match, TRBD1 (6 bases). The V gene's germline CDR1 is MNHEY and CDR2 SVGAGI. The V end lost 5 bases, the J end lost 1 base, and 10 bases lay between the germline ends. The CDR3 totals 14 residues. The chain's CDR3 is CASSRQDRTDTQYF. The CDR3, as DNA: TGTGCCAGCAGTCGACAGGACCGCACAGATACGCAGTATTTT.

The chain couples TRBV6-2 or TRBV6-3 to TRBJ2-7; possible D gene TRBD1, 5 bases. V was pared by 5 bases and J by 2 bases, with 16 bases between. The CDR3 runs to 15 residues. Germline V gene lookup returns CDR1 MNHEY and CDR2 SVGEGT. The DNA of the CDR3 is TGTGCCAGCAGTACGTACCAGGGTAGCACCTACGAGCAGTACTTC. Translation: CASSTYQGSTYEQYF.

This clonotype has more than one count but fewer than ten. CDR3 loop: CARCPFGDRGREQYF. CDR3 DNA: TGTGCCAGATGCCCGTTCGGGGACAGGGGGCGTGAGCAGTACTTC. The J gene is TRBJ2-5, the V gene TRBV25-1; TRBD1 matches at 12 bases. The CDR3 is 15 residues long. Per germline, CDR1 MGHDK and CDR2 SYGVNS. Germline trimming cut 9 bases from V and 11 bases from J; bases unmatched to any gene: 16.

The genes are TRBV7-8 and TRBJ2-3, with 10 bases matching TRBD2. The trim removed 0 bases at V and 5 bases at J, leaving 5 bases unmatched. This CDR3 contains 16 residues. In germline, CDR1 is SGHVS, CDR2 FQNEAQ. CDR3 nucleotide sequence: TGTGCCAGCAGCTTAGCCAGCGGGGGGGCCCTAGATACGCAGTATTTT. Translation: CASSLASGGALDTQYF.

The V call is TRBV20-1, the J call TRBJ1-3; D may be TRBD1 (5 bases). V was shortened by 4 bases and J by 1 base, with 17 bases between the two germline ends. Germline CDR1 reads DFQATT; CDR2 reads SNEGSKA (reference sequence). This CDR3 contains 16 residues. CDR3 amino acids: CSANVALRGSGNTIYF. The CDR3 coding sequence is TGCAGTGCTAACGTCGCGTTACGGGGGTCTGGAAACACCATATATTTT.

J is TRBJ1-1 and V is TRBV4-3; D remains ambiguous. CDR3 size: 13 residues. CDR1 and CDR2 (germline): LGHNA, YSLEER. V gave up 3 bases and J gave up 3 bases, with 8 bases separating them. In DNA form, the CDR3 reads TGCGCCAGCAGCCACCGGCGGGACACTGAAGCTTTCTTT. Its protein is CASSHRRDTEAFF.

CDR3 protein: CSAPGTDTNYGYTF. CDR3 nucleotide sequence: TGCAGTGCTCCCGGGACGGATACTAACTATGGCTACACCTTC. The chain recombines TRBV20-1 with TRBJ1-2; D is perhaps TRBD1 (5 bases). The CDR3 extends over 14 amino acids. Germline CDR1 and CDR2: DFQATT and SNEGSKA (reference sequence). Trimming left V 5 bases short and J 0 bases short, with 13 bases between.

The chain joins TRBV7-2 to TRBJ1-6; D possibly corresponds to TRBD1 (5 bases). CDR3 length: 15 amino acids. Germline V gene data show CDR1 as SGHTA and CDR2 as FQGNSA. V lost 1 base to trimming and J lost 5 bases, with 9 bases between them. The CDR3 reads CASSLVVRDNSPLHF. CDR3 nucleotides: TGTGCCAGCAGCTTAGTGGTCAGGGATAATTCACCCCTCCACTTT.

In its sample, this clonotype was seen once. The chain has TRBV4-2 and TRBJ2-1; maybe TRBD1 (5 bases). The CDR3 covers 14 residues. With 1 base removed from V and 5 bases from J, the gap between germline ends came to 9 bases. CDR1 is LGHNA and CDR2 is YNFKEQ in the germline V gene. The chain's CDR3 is CASSQARADNEQFF. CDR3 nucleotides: TGTGCCAGCAGCCAAGCCAGGGCCGACAATGAGCAGTTCTTC.

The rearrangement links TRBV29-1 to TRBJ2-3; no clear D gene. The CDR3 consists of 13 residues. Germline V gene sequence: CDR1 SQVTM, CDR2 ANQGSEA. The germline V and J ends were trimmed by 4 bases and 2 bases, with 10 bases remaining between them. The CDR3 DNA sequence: TGCAGCGTTGCTACGGCGGTCACAGATACGCAGTATTTT. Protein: CSVATAVTDTQYF.

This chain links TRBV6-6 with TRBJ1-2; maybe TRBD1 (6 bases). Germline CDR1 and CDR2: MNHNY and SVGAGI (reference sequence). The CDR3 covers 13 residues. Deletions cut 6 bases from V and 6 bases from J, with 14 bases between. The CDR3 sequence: CASRPRQVDGYTF. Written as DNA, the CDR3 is TGTGCCAGCAGACCCCGACAGGTAGATGGCTACACCTTC.

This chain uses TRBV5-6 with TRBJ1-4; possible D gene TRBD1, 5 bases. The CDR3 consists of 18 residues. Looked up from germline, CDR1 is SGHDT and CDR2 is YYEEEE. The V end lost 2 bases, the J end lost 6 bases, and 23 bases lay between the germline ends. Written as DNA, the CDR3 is TGTGCCAGCAGCTTAGTATTTAAGTCAGGGATCTTACATGAAAAACTGTTTTTT. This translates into CASSLVFKSGILHEKLFF.

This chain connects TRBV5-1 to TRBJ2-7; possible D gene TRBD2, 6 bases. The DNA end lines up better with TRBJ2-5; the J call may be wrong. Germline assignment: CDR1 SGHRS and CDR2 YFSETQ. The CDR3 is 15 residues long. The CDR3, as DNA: TGCGCCAGCAGCTTGTCATTTGGAGGGGATGGGACCCAGTACTTC. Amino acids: CASSLSFGGDGTQYF.

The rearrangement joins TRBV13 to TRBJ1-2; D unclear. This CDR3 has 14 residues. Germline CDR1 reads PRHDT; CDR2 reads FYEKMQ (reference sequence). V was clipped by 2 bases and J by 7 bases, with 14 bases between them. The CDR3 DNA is TGTGCCAGCAGCTTAATTCGGACCGGGAGTGGCTACACCTTC. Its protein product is CASSLIRTGSGYTF.

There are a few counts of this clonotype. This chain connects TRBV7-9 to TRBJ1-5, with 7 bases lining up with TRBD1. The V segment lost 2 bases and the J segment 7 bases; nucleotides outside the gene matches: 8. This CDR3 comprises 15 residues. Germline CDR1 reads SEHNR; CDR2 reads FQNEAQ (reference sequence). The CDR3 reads CASSLTDRAGQPQHF. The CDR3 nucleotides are TGTGCCAGCAGCTTAACAGACAGGGCGGGACAGCCCCAGCATTTT.